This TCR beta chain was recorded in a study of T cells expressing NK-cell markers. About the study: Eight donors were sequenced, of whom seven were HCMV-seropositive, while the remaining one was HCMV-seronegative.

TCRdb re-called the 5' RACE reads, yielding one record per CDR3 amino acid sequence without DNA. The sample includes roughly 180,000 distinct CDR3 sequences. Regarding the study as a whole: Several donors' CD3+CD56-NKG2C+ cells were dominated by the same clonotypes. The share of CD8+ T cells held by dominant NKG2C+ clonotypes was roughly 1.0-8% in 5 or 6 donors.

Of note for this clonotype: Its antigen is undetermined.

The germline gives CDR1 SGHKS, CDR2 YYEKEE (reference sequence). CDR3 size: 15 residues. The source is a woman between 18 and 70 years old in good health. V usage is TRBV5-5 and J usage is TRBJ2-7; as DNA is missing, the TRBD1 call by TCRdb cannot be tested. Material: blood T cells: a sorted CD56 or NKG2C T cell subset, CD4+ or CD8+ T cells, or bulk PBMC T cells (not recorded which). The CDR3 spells CASSLRTGPLYEQYF.